The T cell receptor beta chain described here comes from a study of regulatory T cells in long-lasting Graves disease. Study overall: The term persistent Graves' disease signified upward of 5 years on antithyroid drugs with positive TSH receptor antibodies. Regarding the study as a whole: Persistent Graves' cases showed lower TCR diversity than newly diagnosed cases.

Time point specified: persistent/refractory GD, antithyroid drugs over 5 years with positive TRAb. RNA from PBMCs was the source of the TCR library. There are a few counts of this clonotype. The antigen is unknown. One junction end does not reproduce the germline sequence, and a read error may be involved. Germline V gene sequence: CDR1 LGHDT, CDR2 YNNKEL (reference sequence). The CDR3 spans 17 residues. Sequencing libraries for TCR beta were prepared with iRepertoire HTBI primers and Arm-PCR of CDR3 regions. TCRdb ran MiXCR on the multiplex PCR reads and lists one entry per CDR3 protein. The repertoire includes about 660,000 distinct CDR3 sequences, about 30% of them detected once, and about two fifths sits in the top ten.

The origin of this receptor is a female donor with Graves disease. The starting material was peripheral blood mononuclear cells (PBMCs), obtained when the disease was refractory, from a patient treated with antithyroid drugs. The chain recombines TRBV3-1 with TRBJ2-1, with 10 bases aligning to TRBD2. In nucleotides, the CDR3 is TGTGCCAGCAGCGAAGAGGAACCGGGACTAGCGTGGGATGAGCAGTTCTTC. It yields the protein CASSEEEPGLAWDEQFF.